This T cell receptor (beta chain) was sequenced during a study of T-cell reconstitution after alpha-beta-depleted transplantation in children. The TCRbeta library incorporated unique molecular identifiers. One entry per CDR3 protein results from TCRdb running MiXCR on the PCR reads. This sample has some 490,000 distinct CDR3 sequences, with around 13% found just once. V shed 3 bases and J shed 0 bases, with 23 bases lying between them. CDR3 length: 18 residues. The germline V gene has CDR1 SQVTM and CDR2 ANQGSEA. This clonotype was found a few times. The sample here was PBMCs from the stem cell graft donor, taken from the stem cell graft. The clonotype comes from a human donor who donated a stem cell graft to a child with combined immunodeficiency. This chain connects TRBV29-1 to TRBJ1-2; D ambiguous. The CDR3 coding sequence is TGCAGCGTTGATGAGGGCGCCGGGTCCGTTCTACCTAACTATGGCTACACCTTC. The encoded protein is CSVDEGAGSVLPNYGYTF.